This TCR beta chain stems from a study of T-cell memory formation after mild COVID-19. TCRdb re-called the 5' RACE reads with MiXCR, one entry per CDR3 protein. The sample lists about 390,000 distinct CDR3 sequences; 16% were seen once. The TCR sequence derives from a man younger than 35 who had mild COVID-19 (a few samples of this study predate the infection). Cell type and time point are not known. The sequencing sample was made of PBMCs or a T cell subset sorted from them (not recorded which).

The DNA of the CDR3 is TGTGCCAGCAGCCGGCGGCCCAGAGGGACCCAGTACTTC. Its protein product is CASSRRPRGTQYF. The genes are TRBV9 and TRBJ2-5; D uncertain. CDR3 size: 13 residues. Trimming took 4 bases from V and 7 from J, leaving 14 bases between them. Germline CDR1 and CDR2: SGDLS and YYNGEE.